This T cell receptor (beta chain) emerged from a study of blood T cells in healthy people across ages. Study results and limitations: Both naive CD4+ cell counts and diversity were greater in long-lived donors than in aged donors.

On this clonotype: The antigen remains undetermined.

This CDR3 comprises 13 residues. Per germline, CDR1 SQVTM and CDR2 ANQGSEA. Combining a sample-barcoded 5' primer with a J-beta primer mix, a second PCR ran for roughly 6 to 11 cycles. A single record per CDR3 protein comes from TCRdb applying MiXCR to the 5' RACE reads. The table shows more than 500,000 distinct CDR3 sequences, with about 29% occurring only once. These data also featured in a second study, about T cells of mothers and their children. This second study says: Healthy Caucasian mothers, three in number, and their six children were the donors. The effect of thymic selection on TCR recombination output is similar between related and unrelated pairs. When mothers and children were related, their normalized repertoire overlap, which was always slightly higher, did not differ significantly from that of unrelated pairs.

The sequencing input was blood. The J gene is TRBJ2-5, the V gene TRBV29-1; perhaps TRBD1 as D (5 bases). This receptor was obtained from a boy aged 2 to 10 in good health. In DNA form, the CDR3 reads TGCAGTCCTATTTTGGTGAAGGGGGAGACCCAGTACTTC. It is translated as CSPILVKGETQYF.